This TCR beta chain was sequenced during a study of cytotoxic CD8 clonotypes in ibrutinib-treated CLL. Overall study context: Specimens for response were gathered following a median around eleven months of therapy, spanning 6 to 36. General observations from the study: Clonality grew at ibrutinib response; at progression, it decreased back toward baseline.

The CDR3 has 11 amino acids. The germline V gene encodes CDR1 LNHNV and CDR2 YYDKDF (reference sequence). V was clipped by 8 bases and J by 4 bases, with 5 bases between them. The assay was immunoSEQ multiplex PCR, and TCRdb's table has in-frame clones only and misses some. There are tens of thousands of clones in the sample; roughly two thirds occur only once, and under 6% lies in the top ten. Regarding this clone: The antigen is undetermined.

This specimen consisted of PBMCs, obtained after 12 months of ibrutinib treatment. The receptor was isolated from a human donor with chronic lymphocytic leukemia. The chain combines TRBV15 with TRBJ2-2, with D unclear. The CDR3 coding sequence is TGTGCCACCGAGAGCACCGGGGAGCTGTTTTTT. Translation gives CATESTGELFF. Full variable domain (remainder filled in from reference TRBV15 and TRBJ2-2): DAMVIQNPRYQVTQFGKPVTLSCSQTLNHNVMYWYQQKSSQAPKLLFHYYDKDFNNEADTPDNFQSRRPNTSFCFLDIRSPGLGDTAMYLCATESTGELFFGEGSRLTVL.